This T cell receptor beta chain came from a study of immune characterization of retroperitoneal liposarcoma. A single record per CDR3 protein comes from TCRdb applying MiXCR to the PCR reads. The table lists fewer than 25,000 distinct CDR3 sequences, about 35% of them singletons. Comments on this clonotype: Sequence at one end of the junction differs from germline and may be a read error.

The CDR3 extends over 15 amino acids. CDR1 and CDR2 (germline): MNHEY, SMNVEV (reference sequence). The chain is built from TRBV27 and TRBJ2-3, with D possibly TRBD2 on 5 matching bases. Sequencing was carried out using blood. The sequence was collected from a male donor with retroperitoneal liposarcoma. CDR3 residues: CASSFRDPSGDTQFF. DNA for the CDR3: TGTGCCAGCAGTTTCCGAGACCCCAGCGGAGATACGCAGTTTTTT.